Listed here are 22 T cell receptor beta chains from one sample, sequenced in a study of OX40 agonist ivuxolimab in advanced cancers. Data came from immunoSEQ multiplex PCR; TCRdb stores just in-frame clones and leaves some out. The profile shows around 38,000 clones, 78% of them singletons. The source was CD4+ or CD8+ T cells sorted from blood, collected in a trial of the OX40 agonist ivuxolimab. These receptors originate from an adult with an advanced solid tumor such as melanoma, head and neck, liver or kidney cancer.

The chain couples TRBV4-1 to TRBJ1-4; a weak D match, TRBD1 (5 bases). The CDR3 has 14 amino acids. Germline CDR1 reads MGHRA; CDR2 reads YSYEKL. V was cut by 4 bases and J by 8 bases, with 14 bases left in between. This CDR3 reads CASSPLGRGEKLFF. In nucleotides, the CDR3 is TGCGCCAGCAGCCCACTGGGGCGGGGAGAAAAACTGTTTTTT.

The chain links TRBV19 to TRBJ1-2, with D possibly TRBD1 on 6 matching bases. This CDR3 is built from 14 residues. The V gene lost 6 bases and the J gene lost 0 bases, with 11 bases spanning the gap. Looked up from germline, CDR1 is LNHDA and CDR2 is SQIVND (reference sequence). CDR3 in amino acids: CASSAGTSNYGYTF. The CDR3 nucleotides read TGTGCCAGTAGCGCCGGGACATCTAACTATGGCTACACCTTC.

CDR3 in DNA: TGTGCCAGCAGCACCGCGCCTTTGGGTGCGTGGAACACTGAAGCTTTCTTT. The encoded protein is CASSTAPLGAWNTEAFF. The chain combines TRBV27 with TRBJ1-1; D remains unclear. The ends were cut back, 6 bases at V and 1 base at J, with 21 bases in the middle. Germline CDR1 is MNHEY and CDR2 is SMNVEV (reference sequence). This CDR3 is built from 17 residues.

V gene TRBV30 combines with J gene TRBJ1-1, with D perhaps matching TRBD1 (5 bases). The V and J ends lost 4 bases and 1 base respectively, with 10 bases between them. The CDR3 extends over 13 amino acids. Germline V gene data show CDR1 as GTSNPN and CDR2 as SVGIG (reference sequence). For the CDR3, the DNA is TGTGCCTGGACATGGGGCGCGAACACTGAAGCTTTCTTT. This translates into CAWTWGANTEAFF.

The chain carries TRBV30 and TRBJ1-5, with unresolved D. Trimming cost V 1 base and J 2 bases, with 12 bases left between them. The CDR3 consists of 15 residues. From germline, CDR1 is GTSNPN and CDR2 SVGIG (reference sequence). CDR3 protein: CAWSAVGSGNQPQHF. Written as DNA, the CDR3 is TGTGCCTGGAGTGCTGTAGGGTCGGGCAATCAGCCCCAGCATTTT. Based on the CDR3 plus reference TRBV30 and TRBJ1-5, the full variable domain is SQTIHQWPATLVQPVGSPLSLECTVEGTSNPNLYWYRQAAGRGLQLLFYSVGIGQISSEVPQNLSASRPQDRQFILSSKKLLLSDSGFYLCAWSAVGSGNQPQHFGDGTRLSIL.

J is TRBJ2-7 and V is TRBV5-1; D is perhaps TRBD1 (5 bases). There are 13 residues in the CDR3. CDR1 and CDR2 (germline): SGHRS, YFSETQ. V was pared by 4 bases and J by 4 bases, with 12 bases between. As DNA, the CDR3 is TGCGCCAGCAGCCCGCTACAGGTATACGAGCAGTACTTC. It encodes CASSPLQVYEQYF. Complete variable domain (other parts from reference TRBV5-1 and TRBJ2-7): KAGVTQTPRYLIKTRGQQVTLSCSPISGHRSVSWYQQTPGQGLQFLFEYFSETQRNKGNFPGRFSGRQFSNSRSEMNVSTLELGDSALYLCASSPLQVYEQYFGPGTRLTVT.

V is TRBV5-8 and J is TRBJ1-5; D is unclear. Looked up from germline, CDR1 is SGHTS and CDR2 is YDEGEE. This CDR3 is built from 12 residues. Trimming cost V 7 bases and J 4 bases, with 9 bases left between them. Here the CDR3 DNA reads TGTGCCAGCGGTCATGGGAATCAGCCCCAGCATTTT. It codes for CASGHGNQPQHF.

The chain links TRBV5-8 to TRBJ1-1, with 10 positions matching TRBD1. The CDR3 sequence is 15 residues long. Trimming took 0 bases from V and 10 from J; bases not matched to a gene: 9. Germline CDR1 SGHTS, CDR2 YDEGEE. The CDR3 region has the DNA TGTGCCAGCAGCTTGGAGATTGGACAGGGGGTAAGAGCTTTCTTT. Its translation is CASSLEIGQGVRAFF.

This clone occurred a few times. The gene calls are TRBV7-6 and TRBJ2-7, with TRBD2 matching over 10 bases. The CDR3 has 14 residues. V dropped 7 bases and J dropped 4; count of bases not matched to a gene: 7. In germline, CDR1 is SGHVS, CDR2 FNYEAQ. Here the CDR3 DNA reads TGTGCCAGCACCTCCGGGACTAGCGTGTACGAGCAGTACTTC. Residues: CASTSGTSVYEQYF.

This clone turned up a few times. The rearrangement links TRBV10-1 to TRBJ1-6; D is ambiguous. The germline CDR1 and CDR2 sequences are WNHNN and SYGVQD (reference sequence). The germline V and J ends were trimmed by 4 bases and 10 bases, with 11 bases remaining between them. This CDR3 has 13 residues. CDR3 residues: CASSARQESPLHF. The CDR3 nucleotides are TGCGCCAGCAGTGCGCGGCAAGAGTCACCCCTCCACTTT.

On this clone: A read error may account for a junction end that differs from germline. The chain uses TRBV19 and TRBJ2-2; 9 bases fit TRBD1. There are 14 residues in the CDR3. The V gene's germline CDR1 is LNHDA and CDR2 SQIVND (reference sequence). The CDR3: CASETGGGTGELLF. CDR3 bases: TGTGCCAGCGAAACAGGGGGCGGCACCGGGGAGCTGCTTTTT.

Here the CDR3 reads CASRARYEQYF. CDR3 nucleotides: TGTGCCAGCCGGGCCCGCTACGAGCAGTACTTC. The rearrangement uses TRBV28 and TRBJ2-7; D is uncertain. The CDR3 totals 11 residues. Trimming cost V 8 bases and J 3 bases, with 8 bases left between them. In germline, CDR1 is MDHEN, CDR2 SYDVKM.

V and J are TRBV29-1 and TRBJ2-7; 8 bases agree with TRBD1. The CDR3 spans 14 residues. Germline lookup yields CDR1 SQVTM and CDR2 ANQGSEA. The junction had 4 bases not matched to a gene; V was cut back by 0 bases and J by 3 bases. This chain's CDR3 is CSVEDRDRGYEQYF. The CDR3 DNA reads TGCAGCGTTGAAGACCGAGACAGGGGCTACGAGCAGTACTTC.

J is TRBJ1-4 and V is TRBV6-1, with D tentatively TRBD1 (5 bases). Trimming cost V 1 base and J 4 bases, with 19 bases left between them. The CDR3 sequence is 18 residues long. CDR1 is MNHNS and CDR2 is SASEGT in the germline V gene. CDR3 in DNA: TGTGCCAGCAGTGAAGAGGTAATGGGACGCAGACTTAATGAAAAACTGTTTTTT. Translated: CASSEEVMGRRLNEKLFF.

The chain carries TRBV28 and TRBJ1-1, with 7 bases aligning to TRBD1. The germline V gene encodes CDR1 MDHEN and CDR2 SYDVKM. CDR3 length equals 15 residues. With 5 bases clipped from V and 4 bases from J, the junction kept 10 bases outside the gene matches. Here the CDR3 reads CASSPGRQGFTEAFF. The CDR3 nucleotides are TGTGCCAGCAGTCCGGGTCGACAGGGTTTCACTGAAGCTTTCTTT.

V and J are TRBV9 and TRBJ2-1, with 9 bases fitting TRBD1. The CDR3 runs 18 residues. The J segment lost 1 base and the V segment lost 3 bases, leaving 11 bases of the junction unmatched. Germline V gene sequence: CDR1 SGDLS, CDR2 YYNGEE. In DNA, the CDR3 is TGTGCCAGCAGCGCCCGGCAGGGACAGGGTAGTTCCTACAATGAGCAGTTCTTC. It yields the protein CASSARQGQGSSYNEQFF.

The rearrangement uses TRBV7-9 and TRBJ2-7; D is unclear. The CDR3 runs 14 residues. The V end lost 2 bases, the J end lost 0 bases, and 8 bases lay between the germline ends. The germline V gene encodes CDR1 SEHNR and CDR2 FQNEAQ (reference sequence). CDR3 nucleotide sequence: TGTGCCAGCAGCTTATTGGTCAGCTCCTACGAGCAGTACTTC. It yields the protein CASSLLVSSYEQYF.

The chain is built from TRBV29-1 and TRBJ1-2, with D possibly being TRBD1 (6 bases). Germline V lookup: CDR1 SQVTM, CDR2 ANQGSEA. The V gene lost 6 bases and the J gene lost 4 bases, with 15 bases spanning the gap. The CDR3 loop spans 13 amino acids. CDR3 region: CSVRADRLYGYTF. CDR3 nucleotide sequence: TGCAGCGTGAGGGCTGACAGGCTCTATGGCTACACCTTC.

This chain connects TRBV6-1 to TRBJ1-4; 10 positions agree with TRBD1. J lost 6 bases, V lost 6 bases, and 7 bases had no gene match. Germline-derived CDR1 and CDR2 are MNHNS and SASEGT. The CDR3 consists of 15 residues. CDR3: CASSDSTGGHEKLFF. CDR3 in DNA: TGTGCCAGCAGCGATTCGACAGGGGGCCATGAAAAACTGTTTTTT.

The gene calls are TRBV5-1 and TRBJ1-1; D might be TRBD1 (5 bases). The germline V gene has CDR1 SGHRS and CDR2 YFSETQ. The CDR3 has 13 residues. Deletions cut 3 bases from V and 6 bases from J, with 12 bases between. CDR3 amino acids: CASSSIIQAEAFF. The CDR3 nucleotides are TGCGCCAGCAGCTCGATAATACAGGCTGAAGCTTTCTTT. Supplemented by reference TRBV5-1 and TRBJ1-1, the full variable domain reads KAGVTQTPRYLIKTRGQQVTLSCSPISGHRSVSWYQQTPGQGLQFLFEYFSETQRNKGNFPGRFSGRQFSNSRSEMNVSTLELGDSALYLCASSSIIQAEAFFGQGTRLTVV.

CDR3 nucleotides: TGTGCCAGCACCTCTATGACAGGGAACTACGAGCAGTACTTC. Translated: CASTSMTGNYEQYF. The J gene is TRBJ2-7, the V gene TRBV28; 7 nucleotides agree with TRBD1. Germline V lookup: CDR1 MDHEN, CDR2 SYDVKM. This CDR3 is 14 amino acids long. Losses at the gene ends were 7 bases for V and 3 bases for J; bases not matched to a gene: 9.

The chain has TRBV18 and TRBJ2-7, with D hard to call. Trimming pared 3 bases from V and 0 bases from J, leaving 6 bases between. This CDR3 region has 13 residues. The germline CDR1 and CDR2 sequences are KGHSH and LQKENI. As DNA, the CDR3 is TGTGCCAGCTCACCTGGGCGCTCCTACGAGCAGTACTTC. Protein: CASSPGRSYEQYF.